This T cell receptor beta chain was sequenced in a study of technical replicates of blood from a few donors. TCRdb keeps only in-frame clones here, not all; method: immunoSEQ multiplex PCR. This sample yields tens of thousands of clones, of which approximately 94% are seen a single time; 0.3% to 0.45% belongs to the top ten. The material sequenced was T cells isolated from PBMCs. The source of this sequence is a human donor in good health.

The CDR3 is CASSGGRVGDTQYF. The CDR3 coding sequence is TGCGCCAGCAGTGGCGGGAGAGTGGGGGATACGCAGTATTTT. V and J are TRBV10-1 and TRBJ2-3; 7 positions match TRBD2. Looked up from germline, CDR1 is WNHNN and CDR2 is SYGVQD (reference sequence). The CDR3 covers 14 residues. Trimming at V came to 4 bases and at J to 6 bases, leaving 7 bases not matched to a gene.